These 25 T cell receptor beta chains were all obtained from the same sample, sequenced in a study of blood T cells in healthy people across ages. Primers used in a second PCR of about 6 to 11 cycles were a sample-barcoded 5' primer and a J-beta primer mix. TCRdb processed the 5' RACE reads anew with MiXCR; each CDR3 protein has one entry. The table has roughly 930,000 distinct CDR3 sequences, under 50% seen once. The material sequenced was blood. These receptors were taken from a man aged 25-45 years in good health.

This clonotype showed up just a few times. V is TRBV6-1 and J is TRBJ2-1, with TRBD1 as a possible D gene (5 bases). Trimming took 6 bases from V and 0 from J, leaving 15 bases between them. The CDR3 contains 16 residues. Germline CDR1 and CDR2: MNHNS and SASEGT. CDR3 amino acids: CASSAQGYSSYNEQFF. The CDR3 DNA is TGTGCCAGCAGCGCCCAGGGATACTCCTCCTACAATGAGCAGTTCTTC.

The rearrangement links TRBV20-1 to TRBJ2-3; possible D gene TRBD2, 5 bases. Germline CDR1 DFQATT, CDR2 SNEGSKA (reference sequence). The length of the CDR3 is 16 residues. Trimming stripped 0 bases from V and 4 bases from J, with 17 bases between. DNA for the CDR3: TGCAGTGCTAGAGATCGTGGGCGGGCCGTAGCAGATACGCAGTATTTT. The encoded protein is CSARDRGRAVADTQYF.

V and J are TRBV20-1 and TRBJ1-4, with TRBD1 identical over 7 bases. V dropped 3 bases and J dropped 6; count of bases not matched to a gene: 10. The CDR3 has 15 residues. Germline CDR1 is DFQATT and CDR2 is SNEGSKA (reference sequence). CDR3 DNA sequence: TGCAGTGCTAGTGACAGGGTCCCGGGTGATGAAAAACTGTTTTTT. Translated, it gives CSASDRVPGDEKLFF.

Notes on this clonotype: A much larger clone lies one base from this, so it may be a read error. The chain couples TRBV20-1 to TRBJ2-7; unclear D gene. Per germline, CDR1 DFQATT and CDR2 SNEGSKA (reference sequence). This CDR3 region has 11 residues. The CDR3 DNA reads TGCACCTGGGCGATCTACAATGAGCAGTACTTC. Translated, it gives CTWAIYNEQYF.

This chain links TRBV11-1 with TRBJ2-5; tentatively, D is TRBD2 (5 bases). This CDR3 comprises 14 residues. From germline, CDR1 is SGHAT and CDR2 FQDESV (reference sequence). V was cut by 3 bases and J by 1 base, with 9 bases left in between. The CDR3 DNA reads as TGTGCCAGCAGCTTTTCGGCGGGCCAAGAGACCCAGTACTTC. As protein: CASSFSAGQETQYF.

This clonotype has a handful of counts. The V and J genes are TRBV28 and TRBJ2-1, with D perhaps TRBD2 (5 bases). The V end lost 6 bases, the J end lost 0 bases, and 15 bases lay between the germline ends. The CDR3 has 16 residues. Germline V gene sequence: CDR1 MDHEN, CDR2 SYDVKM. The CDR3 region has the DNA TGTGCCAGCAGATCCCGGACTCTAAGCTCCTACAATGAGCAGTTCTTC. Its protein product is CASRSRTLSSYNEQFF.

In the case of this clonotype: At one end, the junction sequence differs from germline, possibly due to a read error. This rearrangement joins TRBV9 to TRBJ1-5; D not certain. Germline loops: CDR1 SGDLS, CDR2 YYNGEE. The CDR3 is 15 residues long. The DNA for the CDR3 is TGTGCCAGCAGCGTAGAAGTTGGATCAAATCACCCCCAGCATTTT. This encodes CASSVEVGSNHPQHF. Full variable domain (remainder filled in from reference TRBV9 and TRBJ1-5): DSGVTQTPKHLITATGQRVTLRCSPRSGDLSVYWYQQSLDQGLQFLIQYYNGEERAKGNILERFSAQQFPDLHSELNLSSLELGDSALYFCASSVEVGSNHPQHFGDGTRLSIL.

This clonotype was counted many times. The chain couples TRBV12-3 or TRBV12-4 to TRBJ2-4; D ambiguous. This CDR3 comprises 13 residues. V shed 1 base and J shed 1 base, with 2 bases lying between them. CDR3 DNA sequence: TGTGCCAGCAGTTTAGAGGCCAAAAACATTCAGTACTTC. Protein: CASSLEAKNIQYF.

This clonotype was counted at least ten times. One end of the junction varies from germline; a read error may be responsible. The J gene is TRBJ2-1, the V gene TRBV7-7; D ambiguous. The CDR3 contains 16 residues. From germline, CDR1 is SSHAT and CDR2 FNYEAQ (reference sequence). DNA of the CDR3: TGTGCTAGCAGCTCCGGACGGACGATATCCTACAATGAGCAGTTCTTC. Protein: CASSSGRTISYNEQFF.

In regard to this clonotype: A much larger clone lies one base from this, so it may be a read error. V usage is TRBV3-1 and J usage is TRBJ2-3; 7 bases are a match to TRBD2. The CDR3 is 16 residues long. Germline CDR1 LGHDT, CDR2 YNNKEL (reference sequence). DNA of the CDR3: TGTGCCTGCAGCCAAGAACGGGGGGTGGGCACAGATACGCAGTATTTT. Amino acid sequence: CACSQERGVGTDTQYF.

The chain joins TRBV28 to TRBJ2-3; the D is unclear. V lost 6 bases, J lost 5 bases, and 6 bases lay in between. CDR1 and CDR2 from the germline V gene are MDHEN and SYDVKM. This CDR3 comprises 11 residues. CDR3 protein: CASRQRDTQYF. CDR3 sequence (DNA): TGTGCCAGCAGGCAGCGAGATACGCAGTATTTT.

The chain carries TRBV29-1 and TRBJ1-1; D is possibly TRBD1 (5 bases). This CDR3 has 14 amino acids. Germline assignment: CDR1 SQVTM and CDR2 ANQGSEA. Trimming left V 3 bases short and J 0 bases short, with 11 bases between. The CDR3 DNA reads TGCAGCGTTGACGCCGGGACCGTGAACACTGAAGCTTTCTTT. This gives the protein CSVDAGTVNTEAFF.

V usage is TRBV20-1 and J usage is TRBJ2-3; tentative D call: TRBD2 (6 bases). Germline CDR1 and CDR2: DFQATT and SNEGSKA (reference sequence). Trimming left V 5 bases short and J 3 bases short, with 15 bases between. This CDR3 region has 14 residues. For the CDR3, the DNA is TGCAGTGCTGGGAACGTGGGAGGTACAGATACGCAGTATTTT. Residues: CSAGNVGGTDTQYF.

This clonotype was detected many times. The rearrangement links TRBV28 to TRBJ2-6; no clear D gene. V lost 8 bases to trimming and J lost 4 bases, with 18 bases between them. This CDR3 has 16 amino acids. The germline gives CDR1 MDHEN, CDR2 SYDVKM. The DNA of the CDR3 is TGTGCCAGCGGTGGATCGGACGTGTACGGGGCCAACGTCCTGACTTTC. Its protein product is CASGGSDVYGANVLTF.

The rearrangement uses TRBV9 and TRBJ2-1; 12 positions agree with TRBD2. CDR3 length equals 19 residues. Germline V lookup: CDR1 SGDLS, CDR2 YYNGEE. Trimming removed 4 bases from V and 0 bases from J; junction bases left unmatched: 11. The CDR3 region is CASSPRLAGALSSYNEQFF. The CDR3 nucleotides read TGTGCCAGCAGCCCCCGACTAGCGGGGGCCCTAAGCTCCTACAATGAGCAGTTCTTC.

The genes are TRBV6-2 or TRBV6-3 and TRBJ2-5, with 8 bases fitting TRBD2. The V gene end was trimmed by 2 bases and the J gene end by 11 bases; junction bases not matched to a gene: 10. The CDR3 extends over 14 amino acids. CDR1 is MNHEY and CDR2 is SVGEGT in the germline V gene. CDR3 nucleotide sequence: TGTGCCAGCAGTTACCGGGGGGGCCACAATGAGCAGTACTTC. Its translation is CASSYRGGHNEQYF.

The rearrangement joins TRBV14 to TRBJ2-1, with unresolved D. Judging by the DNA end, TRBJ2-7 fits better; the J call may be wrong. Germline V gene sequence: CDR1 SGHDN, CDR2 FVKESK. The CDR3 has 15 residues. CDR3 bases: TGTGCCAGCAGCCAAGTGTTAGGAAACTACAATGAGCAGTACTTC. It translates to CASSQVLGNYNEQYF.

This clonotype was counted a few times. V and J are TRBV12-3 or TRBV12-4 and TRBJ1-2; 10 bases line up with TRBD1. J was trimmed by 7 bases and V by 6 bases; bases with no gene match: 8. This CDR3 has 14 residues. The chain's CDR3 is CASRADRGHFGYTF. CDR3 DNA sequence: TGTGCCAGCAGAGCAGACAGGGGGCACTTTGGCTACACCTTC.

V is TRBV18 and J is TRBJ2-3; no firm D call. The CDR3 sequence is 14 residues long. Trimming stripped 4 bases from V and 1 base from J, with 9 bases between. CDR1 is KGHSH, CDR2 LQKENI, per germline. The CDR3 protein is CASSRQEGTDTQYF. In DNA form, the CDR3 reads TGTGCCAGCTCACGGCAAGAGGGCACAGATACGCAGTATTTT.

This clonotype has a count of ten or more. This chain links TRBV6-2 or TRBV6-3 with TRBJ2-1; 8 bases fit TRBD2. CDR1 and CDR2 from the germline V gene are MNHEY and SVGEGT. J gave up 7 bases and V 5 bases, and 7 bases lay outside the gene matches. This CDR3 has 14 amino acids. The DNA for the CDR3 is TGTGCCAGCAGTCCGGGAGGGGACCTAAATGAGCAGTTCTTC. Translated: CASSPGGDLNEQFF.

Ten or more counts support this clonotype. The chain has TRBV18 and TRBJ2-7; D is possibly TRBD1 (6 bases). The CDR3 extends over 14 amino acids. The V end lost 4 bases, the J end lost 0 bases, and 10 bases lay between the germline ends. Germline loops: CDR1 KGHSH, CDR2 LQKENI. CDR3 nucleotides: TGTGCCAGCTCACGCAACAGGGACTCCTACGAGCAGTACTTC. It is translated as CASSRNRDSYEQYF.

This clonotype has just one count. This chain uses TRBV20-1 with TRBJ1-6, with TRBD1 matching 7 bases. Germline CDR1 is DFQATT and CDR2 is SNEGSKA (reference sequence). The CDR3 loop spans 15 amino acids. Trimming at V came to 0 bases and at J to 9 bases, leaving 8 bases not matched to a gene. As DNA, the CDR3 is TGCAGTGCTAGAGATACAGGGGTTAGGACTTCACCCCTCCACTTT. It encodes CSARDTGVRTSPLHF.

The CDR3 here is CASSYGDSYNEQYF. DNA of the CDR3: TGTGCCAGCAGCTACGGGGACAGCTACAATGAGCAGTACTTC. This chain uses TRBV6-5 with TRBJ2-7; 7 nucleotides match TRBD1. The CDR3 spans 14 residues. Germline CDR1 MNHEY, CDR2 SVGAGI. The trim removed 6 bases at V and 7 bases at J, leaving 12 bases unmatched.

This clonotype was seen only a few times. The chain joins TRBV29-1 to TRBJ2-3, with a tentative D call TRBD1 (5 bases). CDR1 is SQVTM and CDR2 is ANQGSEA in the germline V gene. This CDR3 is built from 14 residues. Trimming took 6 bases from V and 6 from J, leaving 19 bases between them. The CDR3 protein is CSVGFQGVRDTQYF. The CDR3, as DNA: TGCAGCGTGGGATTCCAGGGCGTTCGGGATACGCAGTATTTT.

The rearrangement links TRBV6-6 to TRBJ2-3, with D possibly called TRBD1 or TRBD2 (5 bases each). The germline V gene encodes CDR1 MNHNY and CDR2 SVGAGI (reference sequence). This CDR3 contains 14 residues. Trimming left V 7 bases short and J 4 bases short, with 15 bases between. The DNA for the CDR3 is TGTGCCAGCATCCCGAGGGGCCCCCCAGATACGCAGTATTTT. Protein product: CASIPRGPPDTQYF.